These T cell receptor beta chains were read from a single sample in a study of cytomegalovirus exposure and HLA in healthy donors. TCRdb keeps only in-frame clones here, not all; method: immunoSEQ multiplex PCR. The sample consists of more than 85,000 clones, over 70% of them appearing once. The sample consisted of PBMCs. These receptors were obtained from a male donor in good health and CMV-seronegative. Each CDR3 is given with its conserved first and last residue. D genes are given only for firm matches. Some rows mark clone size as missing; the rest say once, few, many or name a class of expanded clone.

D gene: .
clone size: .
V gene: TRBV11-2
J gene: TRBJ2-3
CDR3 protein: CASSAQLRDTQYF
CDR3 DNA: TGTGCCAGCAGCGCCCAACTGCGGGATACGCAGTATTTT

D gene: TRBD2
clone size: .
V gene: TRBV18
J gene: TRBJ2-7
CDR3 protein: CASSPRTSGISYEQYF
CDR3 DNA: TGTGCCAGCTCACCAAGGACTAGCGGGATTTCCTACGAGCAGTACTTC

D gene: .
clone size: .
V gene: TRBV11-2
J gene: TRBJ2-7
CDR3 protein: CASSLDLRGSYEQYF
CDR3 DNA: TGTGCCAGCAGCTTAGATCTTAGGGGGTCCTACGAGCAGTACTTC

D gene: TRBD2
clone size: .
V gene: TRBV15
J gene: TRBJ2-5
CDR3 protein: CATSRPGGGETQYF
CDR3 DNA: TGTGCCACCAGCAGACCCGGGGGGGGCGAGACCCAGTACTTC

D gene: TRBD2
clone size: .
V gene: TRBV7-2
J gene: TRBJ2-1
CDR3 protein: CASSLVSGRYNEQFF
CDR3 DNA: TGTGCCAGCAGCTTAGTTAGCGGGAGGTACAATGAGCAGTTCTTC

D gene: TRBD1
clone size: .
V gene: TRBV19
J gene: TRBJ2-7
CDR3 protein: CASSLSDRRYEQYF
CDR3 DNA: TGTGCCAGTAGTCTATCGGACAGGAGATACGAGCAGTACTTC

D gene: .
clone size: few
V gene: TRBV19
J gene: TRBJ1-5
CDR3 protein: CASSMRTAIYSNQPQHF
CDR3 DNA: TGTGCCAGTAGTATGCGGACAGCCATTTATAGCAATCAGCCCCAGCATTTT

D gene: .
clone size: few
V gene: TRBV30
J gene: TRBJ2-1
CDR3 protein: CAWSWRGHEQFF
CDR3 DNA: TGTGCCTGGAGTTGGAGGGGCCATGAGCAGTTCTTC

D gene: .
clone size: .
V gene: TRBV2
J gene: TRBJ2-1
CDR3 protein: CASVGTLTYNEQFF
CDR3 DNA: TGTGCCAGCGTCGGGACACTGACCTACAATGAGCAGTTCTTC

D gene: .
clone size: .
V gene: TRBV11-3
J gene: TRBJ1-4
CDR3 protein: CASSLGTWGPTNEKLFF
CDR3 DNA: TGTGCCAGCAGCTTAGGTACTTGGGGCCCAACTAATGAAAAACTGTTTTTT

D gene: .
clone size: .
V gene: TRBV7-8
J gene: TRBJ2-1
CDR3 protein: CASSLGFREQFF
CDR3 DNA: TGTGCCAGCAGCTTAGGATTCAGGGAGCAGTTCTTC

D gene: TRBD1
clone size: .
V gene: TRBV4-1
J gene: TRBJ1-6
CDR3 protein: CASTWDRGSYNSPLHF
CDR3 DNA: TGCGCCAGCACGTGGGACAGGGGTTCCTATAATTCACCCCTCCACTTT

D gene: TRBD1
clone size: .
V gene: TRBV5-6
J gene: TRBJ1-4
CDR3 protein: CASSLPGQGGEKLFF
CDR3 DNA: TGTGCCAGCAGCCTGCCGGGACAGGGGGGTGAAAAACTGTTTTTT

D gene: .
clone size: .
V gene: TRBV10-3
J gene: TRBJ2-5
CDR3 protein: CAISESRVGETQYF
CDR3 DNA: TGTGCCATCAGTGAGTCGAGGGTGGGGGAGACCCAGTACTTC

D gene: TRBD1
clone size: few
V gene: TRBV19
J gene: TRBJ2-5
CDR3 protein: CASSTTGGRETQYF
CDR3 DNA: TGTGCCAGTAGTACGACAGGGGGCCGAGAGACCCAGTACTTC

D gene: TRBD2
clone size: .
V gene: TRBV18
J gene: TRBJ2-2
CDR3 protein: CASSPLLAGEGGTGELFF
CDR3 DNA: TGTGCCAGCTCACCACTCCTAGCGGGAGAAGGGGGCACCGGGGAGCTGTTTTTT

D gene: TRBD1
clone size: .
V gene: TRBV19
J gene: TRBJ2-5
CDR3 protein: CASSRGQGKETQYF
CDR3 DNA: TGTGCCAGTAGTCGGGGACAGGGAAAAGAGACCCAGTACTTC

D gene: TRBD1
clone size: .
V gene: TRBV6-1
J gene: TRBJ2-2
CDR3 protein: CASSVQGGGTGELFF
CDR3 DNA: TGTGCCAGCAGTGTACAGGGGGGAGGCACCGGGGAGCTGTTTTTT

D gene: TRBD1
clone size: .
V gene: TRBV19
J gene: TRBJ2-7
CDR3 protein: CASTGTVSYEQYF
CDR3 DNA: TGTGCCTCGACGGGGACAGTATCCTACGAGCAGTACTTC

D gene: .
clone size: .
V gene: TRBV15
J gene: TRBJ1-4
CDR3 protein: CATSRDRGSNEKLFF
CDR3 DNA: TGTGCCACCAGCAGAGATCGGGGGAGTAATGAAAAACTGTTTTTT

D gene: TRBD2
clone size: .
V gene: TRBV7-2
J gene: TRBJ2-2
CDR3 protein: CASSSSGVNTGELFF
CDR3 DNA: TGTGCCAGCAGCTCAAGCGGGGTGAACACCGGGGAGCTGTTTTTT

D gene: TRBD1
clone size: .
V gene: TRBV19
J gene: TRBJ1-1
CDR3 protein: CASSITGGTEAFF
CDR3 DNA: TGTGCCAGTAGTATAACAGGGGGCACTGAAGCTTTCTTT

D gene: TRBD1
clone size: .
V gene: TRBV13
J gene: TRBJ1-4
CDR3 protein: CASSVGTGLLEKLFF
CDR3 DNA: TGTGCCAGCAGCGTCGGGACAGGGTTATTGGAAAAACTGTTTTTT

D gene: .
clone size: .
V gene: TRBV18
J gene: TRBJ1-5
CDR3 protein: CASSPIADSNQPQHF
CDR3 DNA: TGTGCCAGCTCACCAATAGCAGATAGCAATCAGCCCCAGCATTTT

D gene: TRBD2
clone size: few
V gene: TRBV5-1
J gene: TRBJ2-1
CDR3 protein: CASSSGTSKFF
CDR3 DNA: TGCGCCAGCAGCAGCGGGACTAGCAAGTTCTTC

D gene: .
clone size: .
V gene: TRBV4-1
J gene: TRBJ1-2
CDR3 protein: CASSQFQGRTYDYGYTF
CDR3 DNA: TGCGCCAGCAGCCAATTTCAGGGCAGGACCTATGACTATGGCTACACCTTC

D gene: TRBD1
clone size: .
V gene: TRBV5-4
J gene: TRBJ2-7
CDR3 protein: CASSSTGGSYEQYF
CDR3 DNA: TGTGCCAGCAGTTCCACAGGGGGTTCCTACGAGCAGTACTTC

D gene: TRBD1
clone size: .
V gene: TRBV25-1
J gene: TRBJ2-5
CDR3 protein: CASTRTGGWEQYF
CDR3 DNA: TGTGCCAGCACCCGGACAGGGGGCTGGGAGCAGTACTTC

D gene: TRBD1
clone size: .
V gene: TRBV6-5
J gene: TRBJ1-1
CDR3 protein: CASRDRTGLEAFF
CDR3 DNA: TGTGCCAGCAGGGACCGGACAGGCTTAGAAGCTTTCTTT

D gene: .
clone size: .
V gene: TRBV25-1
J gene: TRBJ2-5
CDR3 protein: CASSDRARGTQYF
CDR3 DNA: TGTGCCAGCAGTGACAGGGCGAGAGGGACCCAGTACTTC

D gene: .
clone size: .
V gene: TRBV27
J gene: TRBJ1-1
CDR3 protein: CASSTDRMNTEAFF
CDR3 DNA: TGTGCCAGCAGCACGGACAGAATGAACACTGAAGCTTTCTTT

D gene: TRBD1
clone size: once
V gene: TRBV15
J gene: TRBJ2-7
CDR3 protein: CATSSTRDSSYEQYF
CDR3 DNA: TGTGCCACCAGCAGCACCCGGGACAGCTCCTACGAGCAGTACTTC

D gene: TRBD2
clone size: few
V gene: TRBV4-1
J gene: TRBJ2-7
CDR3 protein: CASSRGGVYEQYF
CDR3 DNA: TGCGCCAGCAGCCGGGGAGGGGTTTACGAGCAGTACTTC

D gene: TRBD1
clone size: .
V gene: TRBV5-1
J gene: TRBJ2-3
CDR3 protein: CASFSGGVTDTQYF
CDR3 DNA: TGCGCCAGCTTTTCAGGGGGCGTCACAGATACGCAGTATTTT

D gene: TRBD1
clone size: .
V gene: TRBV5-4
J gene: TRBJ1-2
CDR3 protein: CASSWDRGNYGYTF
CDR3 DNA: TGTGCCAGCAGCTGGGACAGGGGGAACTATGGCTACACCTTC

D gene: TRBD1
clone size: few
V gene: TRBV7-9
J gene: TRBJ1-5
CDR3 protein: CASSLGTGARREGNQPQHF
CDR3 DNA: TGTGCCAGCAGCTTAGGGACAGGGGCCCGTAGGGAGGGCAATCAGCCCCAGCATTTT

D gene: .
clone size: .
V gene: TRBV15
J gene: TRBJ2-1
CDR3 protein: CATSSRARNEQFF
CDR3 DNA: TGTGCCACCAGCAGCAGGGCGAGGAATGAGCAGTTCTTC

D gene: .
clone size: .
V gene: TRBV6-1
J gene: TRBJ2-7
CDR3 protein: CASRGGGTYEQYF
CDR3 DNA: TGTGCCAGCAGGGGGGGAGGTACCTACGAGCAGTACTTC

D gene: .
clone size: .
V gene: TRBV5-1
J gene: TRBJ1-5
CDR3 protein: CASSWGQTNQPQHF
CDR3 DNA: TGCGCCAGCAGCTGGGGGCAGACCAATCAGCCCCAGCATTTT

D gene: TRBD2
clone size: .
V gene: TRBV7-3
J gene: TRBJ2-1
CDR3 protein: CASSLKAGFNEQFF
CDR3 DNA: TGTGCCAGCAGCTTAAAAGCGGGGTTCAATGAGCAGTTCTTC

D gene: .
clone size: .
V gene: TRBV9
J gene: TRBJ1-1
CDR3 protein: CASSFDSYAEAFF
CDR3 DNA: TGTGCCAGCAGCTTCGACAGTTACGCTGAAGCTTTCTTT

D gene: TRBD2
clone size: .
V gene: TRBV7-2
J gene: TRBJ2-7
CDR3 protein: CASSATSGDPYEQYF
CDR3 DNA: TGTGCCAGCAGCGCCACTAGCGGGGACCCCTACGAGCAGTACTTC

D gene: TRBD1
clone size: .
V gene: TRBV7-3
J gene: TRBJ2-3
CDR3 protein: CASSPGQGTGDTQYF
CDR3 DNA: TGTGCCAGCAGCCCGGGACAGGGGACCGGGGATACGCAGTATTTT

D gene: TRBD2
clone size: .
V gene: TRBV10-2
J gene: TRBJ2-7
CDR3 protein: CASTLGLAGRYEQYF
CDR3 DNA: TGCGCCAGCACCCTGGGACTAGCGGGGCGCTACGAGCAGTACTTC